What follows is one TCR beta chain and its context. What it binds is not known. V gave up 0 bases and J gave up 0 bases, with 12 bases separating them. This CDR3 spans 15 amino acids. Germline V gives CDR1 DFQATT, CDR2 SNEGSKA (reference sequence). The entry originates in a study of blood T cells in healthy people across ages. Points from the study as a whole: Since the PBMCs were unsorted, naive and antigen-experienced cells could not be conclusively compared.

Primed by a sample-barcoded 5' primer and a J-beta primer mix, a second PCR proceeded for about 6 to 12 cycles. Via MiXCR, TCRdb re-called the 5' RACE reads, giving one row per CDR3 protein. The sample has 800,000 or so distinct CDR3 sequences; 35% to 60% are singletons. The specimen sequenced was blood. The sequence came from a man aged 80 or over in good health. V is TRBV20-1 and J is TRBJ2-7; unclear D gene. CDR3 sequence reads: CSAREEVYLSYEQYF. The CDR3 region has the DNA TGCAGTGCTAGAGAGGAAGTGTACCTCTCCTACGAGCAGTACTTC.